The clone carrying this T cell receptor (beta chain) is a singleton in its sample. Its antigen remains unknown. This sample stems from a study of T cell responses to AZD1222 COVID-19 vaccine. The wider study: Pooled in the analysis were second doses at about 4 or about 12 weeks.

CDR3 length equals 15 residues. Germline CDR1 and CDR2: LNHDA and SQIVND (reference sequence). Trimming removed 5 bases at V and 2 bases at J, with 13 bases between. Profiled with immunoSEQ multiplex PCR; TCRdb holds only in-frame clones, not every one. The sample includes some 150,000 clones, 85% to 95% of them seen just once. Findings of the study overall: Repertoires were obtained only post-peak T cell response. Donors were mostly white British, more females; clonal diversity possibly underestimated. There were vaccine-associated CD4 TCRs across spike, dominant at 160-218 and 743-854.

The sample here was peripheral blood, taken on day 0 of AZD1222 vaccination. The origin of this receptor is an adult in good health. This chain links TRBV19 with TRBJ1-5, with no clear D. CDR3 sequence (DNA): TGTGCCAGTAGTGACCGGAAGGGCGGCAATCAGCCCCAGCATTTT. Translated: CASSDRKGGNQPQHF.